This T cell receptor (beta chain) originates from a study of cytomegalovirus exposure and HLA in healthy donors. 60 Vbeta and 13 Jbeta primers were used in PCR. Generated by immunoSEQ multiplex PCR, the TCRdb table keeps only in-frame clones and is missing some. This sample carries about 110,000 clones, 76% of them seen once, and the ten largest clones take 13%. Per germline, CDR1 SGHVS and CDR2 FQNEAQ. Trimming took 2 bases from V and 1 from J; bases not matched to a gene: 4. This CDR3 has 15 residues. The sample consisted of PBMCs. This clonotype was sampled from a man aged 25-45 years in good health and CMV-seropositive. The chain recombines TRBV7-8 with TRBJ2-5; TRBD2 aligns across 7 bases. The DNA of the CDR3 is TGTGCCAGCAGCTTAAGCGGGGCGTTCCAAGAGACCCAGTACTTC. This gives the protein CASSLSGAFQETQYF.